This TCR beta chain was obtained from a study of PD-L1 blockade in urothelial cancer. Time point noted: peripheral blood 6 weeks after treatment start. The protocol was immunoSEQ multiplex PCR, while the TCRdb copy is restricted to in-frame clones and leaves out a portion. The data contain over 100,000 clones, approximately 89% of them seen just once; the ten biggest clones take up around 4%. The CDR3 has 15 residues. V was clipped by 1 base and J by 2 bases, with 10 bases between them. Per the germline V gene, CDR1 is MGHRA and CDR2 is YSYEKL. The sequenced sample was PBMCs, obtained around atezolizumab (anti-PD-L1) treatment. The TCR comes from a man aged 55-75 years with urothelial cancer. The chain is built from TRBV4-1 and TRBJ2-3, with TRBD2 as a possible D gene (6 bases). The CDR3 protein is CASSQVAGTTDTQYF. The CDR3 bases are TGCGCCAGCAGCCAAGTTGCGGGAACCACAGATACGCAGTATTTT.